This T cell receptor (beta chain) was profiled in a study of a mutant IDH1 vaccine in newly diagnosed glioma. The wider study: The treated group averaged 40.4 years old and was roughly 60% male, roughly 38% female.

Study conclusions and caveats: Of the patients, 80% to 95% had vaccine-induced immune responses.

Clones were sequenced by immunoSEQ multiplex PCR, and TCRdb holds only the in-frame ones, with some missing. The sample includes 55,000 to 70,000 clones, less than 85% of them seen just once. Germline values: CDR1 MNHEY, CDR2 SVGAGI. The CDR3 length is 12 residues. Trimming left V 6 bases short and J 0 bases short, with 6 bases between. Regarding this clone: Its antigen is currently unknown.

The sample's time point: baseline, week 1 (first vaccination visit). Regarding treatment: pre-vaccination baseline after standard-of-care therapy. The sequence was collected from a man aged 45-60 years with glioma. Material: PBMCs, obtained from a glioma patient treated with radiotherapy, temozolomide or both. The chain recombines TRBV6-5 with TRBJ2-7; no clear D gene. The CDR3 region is CASRAPSYEQYF. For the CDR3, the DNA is TGTGCCAGCAGAGCACCCTCCTACGAGCAGTACTTC.